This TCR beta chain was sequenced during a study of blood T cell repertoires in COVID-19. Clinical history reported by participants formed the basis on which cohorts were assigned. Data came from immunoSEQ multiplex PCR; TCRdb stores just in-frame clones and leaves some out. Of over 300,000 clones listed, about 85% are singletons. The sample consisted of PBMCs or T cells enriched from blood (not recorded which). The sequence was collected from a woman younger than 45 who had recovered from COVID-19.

For the CDR3, the DNA is TGTGCCAGCAGTGAACTTGCAGGGGCCACTGAAGCTTTCTTT. This gives the protein CASSELAGATEAFF. The rearrangement links TRBV2 to TRBJ1-1, with D possibly TRBD1 on 6 matching bases. V was pared by 2 bases and J by 4 bases, with 11 bases between. Germline CDR1 reads SNHLY; CDR2 reads FYNNEI. CDR3 length equals 14 residues.